The clone carrying this T cell receptor (beta chain) was seen a few times. TCRdb called the 5' RACE reads again in MiXCR, with one record for every CDR3 protein. The sample has roughly 600,000 distinct CDR3 sequences, approximately 19% seen once; the top ten hold approximately 12%. This entry belongs to a study of T-cell memory formation after mild COVID-19. J lost 7 bases, V lost 5 bases, and 9 bases had no gene match. The CDR3 loop spans 14 amino acids. CDR1 is SGHDN, CDR2 FVKESK, per germline. This sequence joins TRBV14 and TRBJ1-1, with 8 nucleotides matching TRBD1. Sequencing used PBMCs or a T cell subset sorted from them (not recorded which). This TCR was sampled from an adult woman who had mild COVID-19 (a few samples of this study predate the infection). Cell type and time point are not known. The CDR3 here is CASSKNRGQGEAFF. In DNA form, the CDR3 reads TGTGCCAGCAGCAAGAATAGAGGACAGGGTGAAGCTTTCTTT.